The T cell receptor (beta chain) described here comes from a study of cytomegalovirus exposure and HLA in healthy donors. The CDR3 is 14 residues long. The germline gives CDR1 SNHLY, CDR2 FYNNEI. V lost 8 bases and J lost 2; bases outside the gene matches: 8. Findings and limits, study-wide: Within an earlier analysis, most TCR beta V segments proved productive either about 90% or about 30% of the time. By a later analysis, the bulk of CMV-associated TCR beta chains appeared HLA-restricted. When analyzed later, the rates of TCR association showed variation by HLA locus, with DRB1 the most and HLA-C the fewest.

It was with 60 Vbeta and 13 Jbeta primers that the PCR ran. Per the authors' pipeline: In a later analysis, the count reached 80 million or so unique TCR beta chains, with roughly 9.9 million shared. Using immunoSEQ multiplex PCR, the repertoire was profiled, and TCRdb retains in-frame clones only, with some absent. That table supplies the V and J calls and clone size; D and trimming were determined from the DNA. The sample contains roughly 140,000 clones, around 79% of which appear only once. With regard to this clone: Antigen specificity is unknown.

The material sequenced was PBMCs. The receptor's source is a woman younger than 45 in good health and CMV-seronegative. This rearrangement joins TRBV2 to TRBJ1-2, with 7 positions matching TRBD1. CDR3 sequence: CASETAQGNYGYTF. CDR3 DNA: TGTGCCAGCGAGACGGCACAGGGGAACTATGGCTACACCTTC.